Following are 18 T cell receptor beta chains from one sample sequenced in a study of blood T cell repertoires in COVID-19. Method: immunoSEQ multiplex PCR; TCRdb's copy keeps in-frame clones and lacks some. The sample has around 65,000 clones; 79% are singletons. The sequenced sample consisted of peripheral blood. The receptors originated from a man in his sixties with acute or convalescent COVID-19.

The V and J genes are TRBV10-3 and TRBJ2-3; D remains ambiguous. The CDR3 totals 13 residues. V was trimmed by 7 bases and J by 2 bases, leaving 10 bases between them. The germline gives CDR1 ENHRY, CDR2 SYGVKD. Here the CDR3 DNA reads TGTGCCATCAATCGAGGCACCACAGATACGCAGTATTTT. Protein: CAINRGTTDTQYF.

As for this clone: An end of the junction differs from the germline gene, which may be a read error. The chain couples TRBV7-7 to TRBJ2-5; a possible D gene is TRBD1 (5 bases). The germline V gene has CDR1 SSHAT and CDR2 FNYEAQ (reference sequence). This CDR3 spans 16 amino acids. CDR3: CASSLSAPGIQETQYF. CDR3 DNA sequence: TGTGCTAGCAGCTTATCCGCGCCAGGGATCCAAGAGACCCAGTACTTC.

The chain joins TRBV7-2 to TRBJ2-1, with D tentatively TRBD2 (5 bases). This CDR3 contains 15 residues. Germline V gene sequence: CDR1 SGHTA, CDR2 FQGNSA. V lost 1 base, J lost 10 bases, and 17 bases lay in between. The DNA for the CDR3 is TGTGCCAGCAGCTTAGAGCGGCACGCCACACGGGAGCAGTTCTTC. This translates into CASSLERHATREQFF.

This rearrangement joins TRBV19 to TRBJ1-3; 7 bases align to TRBD1. CDR3 length equals 14 residues. The J segment lost 4 bases and the V segment lost 6 bases, leaving 6 bases of the junction unmatched. Germline CDR1 is LNHDA and CDR2 is SQIVND (reference sequence). The CDR3: CASRLQGPGNTIYF. Here the CDR3 DNA reads TGTGCCAGTAGGCTACAGGGGCCCGGAAACACCATATATTTT.

The V call is TRBV14, the J call TRBJ1-1; 11 nucleotides match TRBD1. This CDR3 spans 18 amino acids. Germline trimming cut 5 bases from V and 6 bases from J; bases unmatched to any gene: 17. CDR1 is SGHDN and CDR2 is FVKESK in the germline V gene. The CDR3 loop is CASSKRTGQGAAVPEAFF. CDR3 nucleotides: TGTGCCAGCAGCAAAAGGACCGGACAGGGGGCGGCGGTTCCTGAAGCTTTCTTT. Full variable domain (rest looked up from reference TRBV14 and TRBJ1-1): EAGVTQFPSHSVIEKGQTVTLRCDPISGHDNLYWYRRVMGKEIKFLLHFVKESKQDESGMPNNRFLAERTGGTYSTLKVQPAELEDSGVYFCASSKRTGQGAAVPEAFFGQGTRLTVV.

The chain joins TRBV13 to TRBJ1-1, with 7 nucleotides matching TRBD1. The CDR3 is made up of 14 amino acids. Trimming took 5 bases from V and 4 from J; bases not matched to a gene: 7. Germline CDR1 PRHDT, CDR2 FYEKMQ (reference sequence). CDR3 sequence: CASSLQQGSTEAFF. CDR3 nucleotide sequence: TGTGCCAGCAGCCTCCAACAGGGGTCCACTGAAGCTTTCTTT.

CDR3 amino acids: CASGVGELFF. In DNA, the CDR3 is TGTGCCAGTGGAGTCGGGGAGCTGTTTTTT. The chain employs TRBV6-5 and TRBJ2-2, with D uncertain. Germline V gene data show CDR1 as MNHEY and CDR2 as SVGAGI. V gave up 9 bases and J gave up 7 bases, with 6 bases separating them. This CDR3 has 10 amino acids.

The CDR3 sequence: CASSTGDRGLGYGYTF. CDR3 in DNA: TGCGCCAGCAGCACCGGGGACAGGGGGCTTGGCTATGGCTACACCTTC. The chain combines TRBV5-1 with TRBJ1-2; 12 bases match TRBD1. J was trimmed by 4 bases and V by 4 bases; bases with no gene match: 8. The CDR3 totals 16 residues. Germline CDR1 reads SGHRS; CDR2 reads YFSETQ.

The DNA for the CDR3 is TGTGCCACCAGTGATCTACAGGGGGCCGGGGAGCTGTTTTTT. The encoded protein is CATSDLQGAGELFF. The chain recombines TRBV24-1 with TRBJ2-2; 8 bases align to TRBD1. The CDR3 extends over 14 amino acids. V gave up 3 bases and J gave up 6 bases; unmatched junction bases: 2. The germline V gene encodes CDR1 KGHDR and CDR2 SFDVKD.

This clone came up once. J is TRBJ1-2 and V is TRBV27; TRBD1 matches at 7 bases. V dropped 2 bases and J dropped 3; count of bases not matched to a gene: 6. There are 15 residues in the CDR3. The germline V gene encodes CDR1 MNHEY and CDR2 SMNVEV (reference sequence). The CDR3 nucleotides are TGTGCCAGCAGTTTACGACAGGGTACAGACTATGGCTACACCTTC. It specifies CASSLRQGTDYGYTF.

The V call is TRBV7-9, the J call TRBJ2-1; TRBD1 is a possible D gene (6 bases). The CDR3 spans 18 residues. CDR1 and CDR2 from the germline V gene are SEHNR and FQNEAQ (reference sequence). V was clipped by 4 bases and J by 9 bases, with 28 bases between them. In DNA form, the CDR3 reads TGTGCCAGCAGCTCCGGTCTTACGTCCAGACAGGAGGCCCGTGAGCAGTTCTTC. It is translated as CASSSGLTSRQEAREQFF. The complete variable domain, with remaining parts taken from reference TRBV7-9 and TRBJ2-1, reads DTGVSQNPRHKITKRGQNVTFRCDPISEHNRLYWYRQTLGQGPEFLTYFQNEAQLEKSRLLSDRFSAERPKGSFSTLEIQRTEQGDSAMYLCASSSGLTSRQEAREQFFGPGTRLTVL.

The chain couples TRBV11-2 to TRBJ2-5; 7 bases are shared with TRBD2. J gave up 5 bases and V 5 bases, and 14 bases lay outside the gene matches. The CDR3 is 16 residues long. CDR1 is SGHAT, CDR2 FQNNGV, per germline. The CDR3 DNA sequence: TGTGCCAGCAGCCCCGGGCTAGCGGCCGGTCGGGAGACCCAGTACTTC. Translation gives CASSPGLAAGRETQYF.

The rearrangement joins TRBV9 to TRBJ1-2; the match to TRBD1 covers 11 bases. Germline V gene data show CDR1 as SGDLS and CDR2 as YYNGEE. The CDR3 runs to 15 residues. The trim removed 0 bases at V and 4 bases at J, leaving 2 bases unmatched. The CDR3 region is CASSVVGQGAYGYTF. The CDR3 region has the DNA TGTGCCAGCAGCGTAGTAGGACAGGGGGCCTATGGCTACACCTTC.

The genes are TRBV21-1 and TRBJ1-1; the table assigns TRBD1, which was not confirmed against the DNA. TRBV21-1 is a pseudogene locus. The CDR3 spans 14 residues. The CDR3 bases are TGTGCCAGCAGCAAAGGGACAGGGGCCACTGAAGCTTTCTTT. Residues: CASSKGTGATEAFF.

The chain carries TRBV27 and TRBJ1-1, with TRBD1 identical over 8 bases. Trimming at V came to 4 bases and at J to 3 bases, leaving 10 bases not matched to a gene. Germline V gives CDR1 MNHEY, CDR2 SMNVEV (reference sequence). CDR3 length: 16 residues. This CDR3 is CASSWQGAELDTEAFF. CDR3 nucleotides: TGTGCCAGCAGTTGGCAGGGGGCAGAGTTGGACACTGAAGCTTTCTTT.

The chain links TRBV21-1 to TRBJ2-7; the table gives TRBD2 as D, unverified against the DNA. TRBV21-1 is labeled a pseudogene. This CDR3 has 16 amino acids. The CDR3, as DNA: TGTGCCAGCAGCAAAAAGGGCGGGACTGAAACCTACGAGCAGTACTTC. This sequence encodes CASSKKGGTETYEQYF.

The chain employs TRBV6-2 or TRBV6-3 and TRBJ1-2; D perhaps matches TRBD1 (5 bases). Trimming removed 5 bases from V and 4 bases from J, with 11 bases in between. CDR3 size: 13 residues. CDR1 MNHEY and CDR2 SVGEGT come from the germline V gene. The CDR3, as DNA: TGTGCCAGCAGTGCAGGGTCGCGCTATGGCTACACCTTC. It translates to CASSAGSRYGYTF.

The chain links TRBV28 to TRBJ1-6; possibly TRBD1 for D (5 bases). The CDR3 runs 17 residues. Germline CDR1 reads MDHEN; CDR2 reads SYDVKM. Trimming stripped 7 bases from V and 7 bases from J, with 23 bases between. The CDR3 region is CASNWRQPTYANSPLHF. Written as DNA, the CDR3 is TGTGCCAGCAACTGGAGACAGCCCACCTATGCGAATTCACCCCTCCACTTT.